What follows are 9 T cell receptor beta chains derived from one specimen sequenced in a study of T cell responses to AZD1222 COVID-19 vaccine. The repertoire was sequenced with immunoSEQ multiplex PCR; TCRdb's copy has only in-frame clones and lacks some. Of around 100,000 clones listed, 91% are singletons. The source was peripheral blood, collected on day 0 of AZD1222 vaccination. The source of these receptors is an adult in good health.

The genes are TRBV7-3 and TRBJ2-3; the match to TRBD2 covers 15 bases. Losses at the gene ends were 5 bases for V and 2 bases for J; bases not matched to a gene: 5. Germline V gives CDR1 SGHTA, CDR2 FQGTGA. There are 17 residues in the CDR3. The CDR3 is CASSRGTSGRNTDTQYF. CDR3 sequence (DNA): TGTGCCAGCAGCCGAGGGACTAGCGGGAGGAACACAGATACGCAGTATTTT.

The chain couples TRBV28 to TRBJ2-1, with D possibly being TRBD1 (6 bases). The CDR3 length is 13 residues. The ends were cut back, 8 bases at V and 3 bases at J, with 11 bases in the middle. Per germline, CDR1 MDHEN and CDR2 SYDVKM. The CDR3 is CASGGRDYNEQFF. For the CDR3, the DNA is TGTGCCAGCGGGGGCCGCGACTACAATGAGCAGTTCTTC.

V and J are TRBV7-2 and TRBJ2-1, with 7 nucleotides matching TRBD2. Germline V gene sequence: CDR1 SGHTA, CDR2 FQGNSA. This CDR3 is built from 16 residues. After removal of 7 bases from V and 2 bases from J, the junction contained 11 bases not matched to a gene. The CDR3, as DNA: TGTGCCAGCAACGGAGCGGTGGCGGGGGCCTACAATGAGCAGTTCTTC. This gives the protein CASNGAVAGAYNEQFF. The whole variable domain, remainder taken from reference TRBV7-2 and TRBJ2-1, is GAGVSQSPSNKVTEKGKDVELRCDPISGHTALYWYRQSLGQGLEFLIYFQGNSAPDKSGLPSDRFSAERTGGSVSTLTIQRTQQEDSAVYLCASNGAVAGAYNEQFFGPGTRLTVL.

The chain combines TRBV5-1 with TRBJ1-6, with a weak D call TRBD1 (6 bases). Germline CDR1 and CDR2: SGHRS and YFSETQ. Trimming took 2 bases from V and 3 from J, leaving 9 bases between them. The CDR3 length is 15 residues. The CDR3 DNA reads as TGCGCCAGCAGCTTCTTGGACAGCTATAATTCACCCCTCCACTTT. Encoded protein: CASSFLDSYNSPLHF. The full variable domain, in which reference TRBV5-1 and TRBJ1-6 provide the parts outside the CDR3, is KAGVTQTPRYLIKTRGQQVTLSCSPISGHRSVSWYQQTPGQGLQFLFEYFSETQRNKGNFPGRFSGRQFSNSRSEMNVSTLELGDSALYLCASSFLDSYNSPLHFGNGTRLTVT.

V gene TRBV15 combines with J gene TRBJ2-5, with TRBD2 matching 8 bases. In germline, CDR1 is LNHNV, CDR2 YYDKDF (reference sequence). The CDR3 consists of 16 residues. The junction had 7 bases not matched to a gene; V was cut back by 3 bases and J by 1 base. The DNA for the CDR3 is TGTGCCACCAGCAGCCCGCGGGGGGAGCGCCAAGAGACCCAGTACTTC. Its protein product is CATSSPRGERQETQYF.

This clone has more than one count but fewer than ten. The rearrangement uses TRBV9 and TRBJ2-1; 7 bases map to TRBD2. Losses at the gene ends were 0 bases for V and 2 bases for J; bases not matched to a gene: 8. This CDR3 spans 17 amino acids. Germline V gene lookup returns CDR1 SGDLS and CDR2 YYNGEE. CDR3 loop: CASSVAGGLSTYNEQFF. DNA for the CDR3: TGTGCCAGCAGCGTAGCTGGGGGACTATCTACCTACAATGAGCAGTTCTTC.

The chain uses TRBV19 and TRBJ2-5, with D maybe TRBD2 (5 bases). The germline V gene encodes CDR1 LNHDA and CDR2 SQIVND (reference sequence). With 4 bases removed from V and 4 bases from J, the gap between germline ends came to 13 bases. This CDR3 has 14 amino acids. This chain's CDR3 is CASSSRGQGETQYF. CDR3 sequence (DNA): TGTGCCAGTAGTAGCCGCGGGCAAGGAGAGACCCAGTACTTC. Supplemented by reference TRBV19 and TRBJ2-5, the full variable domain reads DGGITQSPKYLFRKEGQNVTLSCEQNLNHDAMYWYRQDPGQGLRLIYYSQIVNDFQKGDIAEGYSVSREKKESFPLTVTSAQKNPTAFYLCASSSRGQGETQYFGPGTRLLVL.

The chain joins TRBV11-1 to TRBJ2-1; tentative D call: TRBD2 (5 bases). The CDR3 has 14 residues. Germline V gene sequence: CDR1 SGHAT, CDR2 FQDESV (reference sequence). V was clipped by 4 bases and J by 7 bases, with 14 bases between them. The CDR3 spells CASSSAGWWNEQFF. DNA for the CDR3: TGTGCCAGCAGCTCTGCGGGCTGGTGGAATGAGCAGTTCTTC.

DNA for the CDR3: TGTGCCAGTAGTATAGTTGGGACCGTAAGCTCCTACGAGCAGTACTTC. As protein: CASSIVGTVSSYEQYF. The chain recombines TRBV19 with TRBJ2-7; D tentatively fits TRBD1 or TRBD2 (5 bases each). Germline lookup yields CDR1 LNHDA and CDR2 SQIVND (reference sequence). This CDR3 contains 16 residues. V lost 1 base and J 0 bases, leaving 13 bases between the germline ends.